Sequencing of this T cell receptor beta chain was carried out in a study of blood T cells in healthy people across ages. Donors were systemically healthy Caucasian individuals from Russia aged 6 to 90 years. Per sample, a minimum of 7 million PBMCs were isolated. PCR was performed a second time for about 7 to 11 cycles using a sample-barcoded 5' primer and a J-beta primer mix. Researchers report that each sample yielded at least 2.5 million CDR3-containing paired-end reads. TCRdb analysed the 5' RACE reads with MiXCR anew, one entry per CDR3 protein. This sample has roughly 730,000 distinct CDR3 sequences; roughly three fifths occur once, and the top ten carry 20% to 30%. Findings and caveats of the study: What prevented conclusive comparison of naive and antigen-experienced cells was that PBMCs were unsorted.

Concerning this clonotype: Its antigen is not known.

V was cut by 10 bases and J by 2 bases, with 18 bases left in between. Germline-derived CDR1 and CDR2 are MNHEY and SMNVEV (reference sequence). The CDR3 is 14 amino acids. The V and J genes are TRBV27 and TRBJ2-7; possibly TRBD1 for D (6 bases). This TCR came from a man aged 40-50 years in good health. Material: blood. CDR3 amino acids: CANRTMGDTYEQYF. The CDR3 DNA is TGTGCCAACCGAACTATGGGGGACACCTACGAGCAGTACTTC.